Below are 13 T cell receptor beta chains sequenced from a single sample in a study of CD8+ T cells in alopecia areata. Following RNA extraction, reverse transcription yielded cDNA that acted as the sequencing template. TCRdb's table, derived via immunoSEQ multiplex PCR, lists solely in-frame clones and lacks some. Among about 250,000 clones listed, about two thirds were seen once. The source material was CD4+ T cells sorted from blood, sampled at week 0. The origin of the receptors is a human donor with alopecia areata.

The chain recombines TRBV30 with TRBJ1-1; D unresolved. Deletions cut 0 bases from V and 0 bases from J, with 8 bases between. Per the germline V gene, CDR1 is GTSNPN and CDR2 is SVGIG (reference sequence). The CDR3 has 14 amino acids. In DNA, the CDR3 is TGTGCCTGGAGTGTACTACCCTTGAACACTGAAGCTTTCTTT. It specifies CAWSVLPLNTEAFF.

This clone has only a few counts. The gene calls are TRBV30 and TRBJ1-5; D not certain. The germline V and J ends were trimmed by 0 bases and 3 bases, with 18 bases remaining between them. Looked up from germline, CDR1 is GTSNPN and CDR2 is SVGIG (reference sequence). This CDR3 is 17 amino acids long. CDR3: CAWSVGHSLTLNQPQHF. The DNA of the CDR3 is TGTGCCTGGAGTGTAGGGCACTCACTCACCCTCAATCAGCCCCAGCATTTT.

The CDR3 sequence is CSVEGVSDEQYF. The CDR3, as DNA: TGCAGCGTTGAGGGGGTTAGCGACGAGCAGTACTTC. The V call is TRBV29-1, the J call TRBJ2-7; D possibly uses TRBD1 or TRBD2 (5 bases each). The CDR3 runs to 12 residues. V lost 3 bases and J lost 5, with 11 bases in between. CDR1 and CDR2 from the germline V gene are SQVTM and ANQGSEA.

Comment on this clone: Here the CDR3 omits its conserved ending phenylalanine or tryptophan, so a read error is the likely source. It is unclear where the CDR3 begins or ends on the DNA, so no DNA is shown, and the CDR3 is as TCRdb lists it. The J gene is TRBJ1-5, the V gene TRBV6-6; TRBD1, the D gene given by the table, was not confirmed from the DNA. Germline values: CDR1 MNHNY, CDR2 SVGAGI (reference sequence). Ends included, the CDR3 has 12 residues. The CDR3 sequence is CASSRTLQGAVI.

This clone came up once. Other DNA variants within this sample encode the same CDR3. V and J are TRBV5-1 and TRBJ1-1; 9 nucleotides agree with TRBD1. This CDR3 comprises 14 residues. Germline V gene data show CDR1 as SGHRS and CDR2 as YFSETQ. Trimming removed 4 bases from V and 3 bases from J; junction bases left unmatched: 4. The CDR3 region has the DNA TGCGCCAGCAGCCCTAGGACAGGGGACACTGAAGCTTTCTTT. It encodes CASSPRTGDTEAFF.

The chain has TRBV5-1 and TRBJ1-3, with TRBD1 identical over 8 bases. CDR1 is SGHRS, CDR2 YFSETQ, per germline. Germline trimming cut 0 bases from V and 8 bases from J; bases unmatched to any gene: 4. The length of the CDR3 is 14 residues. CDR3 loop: CASSLAGTGHTIYF. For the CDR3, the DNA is TGCGCCAGCAGCTTGGCTGGGACAGGCCACACCATATATTTT.

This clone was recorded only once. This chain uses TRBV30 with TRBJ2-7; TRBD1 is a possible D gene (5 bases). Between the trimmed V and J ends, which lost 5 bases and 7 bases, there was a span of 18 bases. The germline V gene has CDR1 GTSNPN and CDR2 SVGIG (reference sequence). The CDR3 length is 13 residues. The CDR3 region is CAWDQGTTTEQYF. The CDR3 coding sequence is TGTGCCTGGGATCAGGGTACTACGACGGAGCAGTACTTC.

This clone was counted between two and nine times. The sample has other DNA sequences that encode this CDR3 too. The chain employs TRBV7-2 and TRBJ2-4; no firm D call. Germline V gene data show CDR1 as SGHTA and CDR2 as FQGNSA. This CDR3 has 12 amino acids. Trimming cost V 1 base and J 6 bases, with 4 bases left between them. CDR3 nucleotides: TGTGCCAGCAGCTTAGGCGGAAACATTCAGTACTTC. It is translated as CASSLGGNIQYF.

The CDR3 DNA reads TGCAGCGTTGTCCCATTCGGCACTGAAGCTTTCTTT. Encoded protein: CSVVPFGTEAFF. V and J are TRBV29-1 and TRBJ1-1; D not certain. Trimming removed 4 bases at V and 4 bases at J, with 10 bases between. Germline V lookup: CDR1 SQVTM, CDR2 ANQGSEA. The CDR3 length is 12 residues.

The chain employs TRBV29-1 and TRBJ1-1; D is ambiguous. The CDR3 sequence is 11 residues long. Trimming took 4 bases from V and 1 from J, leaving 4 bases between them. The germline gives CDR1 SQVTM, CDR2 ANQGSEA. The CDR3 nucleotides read TGCAGCGTTGTCCCGAACACTGAAGCTTTCTTT. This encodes CSVVPNTEAFF.

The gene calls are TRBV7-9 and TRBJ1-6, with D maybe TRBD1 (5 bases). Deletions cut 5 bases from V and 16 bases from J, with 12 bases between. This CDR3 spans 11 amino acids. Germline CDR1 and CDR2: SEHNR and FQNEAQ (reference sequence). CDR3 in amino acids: CASSPDTLLHF. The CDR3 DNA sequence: TGTGCCAGCAGCCCGGACACTCTTCTCCACTTT.

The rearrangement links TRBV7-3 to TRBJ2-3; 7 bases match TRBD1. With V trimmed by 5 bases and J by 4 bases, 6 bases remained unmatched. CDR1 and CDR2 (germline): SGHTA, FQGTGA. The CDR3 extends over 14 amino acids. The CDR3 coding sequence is TGTGCCAGCAGCCCGACAGGGCCCGCAGATACGCAGTATTTT. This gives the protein CASSPTGPADTQYF. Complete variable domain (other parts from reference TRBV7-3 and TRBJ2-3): GAGVSQTPSNKVTEKGKYVELRCDPISGHTALYWYRQSLGQGPEFLIYFQGTGAADDSGLPNDRFFAVRPEGSVSTLKIQRTERGDSAVYLCASSPTGPADTQYFGPGTRLTVL.

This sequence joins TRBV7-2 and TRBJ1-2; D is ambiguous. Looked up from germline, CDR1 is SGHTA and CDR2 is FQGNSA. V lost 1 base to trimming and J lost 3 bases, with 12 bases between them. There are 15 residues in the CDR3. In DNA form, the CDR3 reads TGTGCCAGCAGCTTAGGTCAGGTCACGTACTATGGCTACACCTTC. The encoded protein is CASSLGQVTYYGYTF.